This T cell receptor beta chain stems from a study of T cells expressing NK-cell markers. Study as a whole: Sorted CD3+CD56+NKG2C+, CD3+CD56+NKG2C- and CD3+CD56-NKG2C+ T cells supplied TCR beta repertoires.

This CDR3 spans 15 amino acids. Reprocessing the 5' RACE reads, TCRdb reports a single entry for every CDR3 protein and omits DNA. This sample contains some 190,000 distinct CDR3 sequences. The V call is TRBV1, the J call TRBJ2-3; the D call from TCRdb, TRBD2, cannot be confirmed without DNA. TRBV1 is a known pseudogene. The source is a man aged 18-70 years in good health. Sequencing input: blood T cells: a sorted CD56 or NKG2C T cell subset, CD4+ or CD8+ T cells, or bulk PBMC T cells (not recorded which). CDR3 in amino acids: CTSSPGTSGGDTQYF.